These T cell receptor beta chains were read from a single sample in a study of a mutant IDH1 vaccine in newly diagnosed glioma. These receptors are not linked to any known antigen. TCRdb keeps only in-frame clones here, not all; method: immunoSEQ multiplex PCR. The sample has some 38,000 clones; approximately 78% are singletons. The sequencing used PBMCs, collected from a glioma patient whose treatment included an IDH1 peptide vaccine. The receptors here all came from a man aged 35 to 55 with glioma. Both conserved end residues are part of each CDR3. Each record gives: V gene, clone size, CDR3 protein. Clone size is stated in some rows and not others, as once, few, many or a class when expanded.

>TRBV7-2|NA
CASSSNAGYEQYF
>TRBV5-4|once
CASSPGTGAEGETQYF
>TRBV5-6|NA
CASSLGTGKYGYTF
>TRBV19|NA
CASGIVGGFNQPQHF
>TRBV4-1|NA
CASSTRDRDLDTQYF
>TRBV29-1|once
CSVERGGYTF
>TRBV4-2|NA
CASSQDRGRFSYEQYF
>TRBV10-1|NA
CASSESGSQDTEAFF
>TRBV2|NA
CASSDSGRDFGEQYF
>TRBV7-2|NA
CASSVEDGFGYF
>TRBV12-5|NA
CASGRTGQGAWRGNQPQHF
>TRBV19|NA
CASSIADTEAFF
>TRBV6-6|NA
CASSYPGGTNNEQFF
>TRBV18|few
CASSPQGRVTEAFF
>TRBV30|NA
CAWSAPVPRGGYTF
>TRBV19|NA
CASSIPSTNSPLHF
>TRBV6-5|NA
CASSPSPLRPEAFF
>TRBV7-6|NA
CASSSRRPQHF
>TRBV6-1|NA
CASSEAMEFYGYTF
>TRBV2|NA
CASSLSLPHGRSTYEQYF
>TRBV4-1|NA
CASSPTNGPSDTQYF
>TRBV5-1|once
CASSLAGQGARTGELFF
>TRBV5-1|NA
CASSPGQGSLRTEAFF
>TRBV19|NA
CASSRGGSSYNEQFF
>TRBV30|NA
CAWSVTGGDEQYF
>TRBV13|NA
CASSAGQEAPSSYNSPLHF
>TRBV9|NA
CASSAGGGGYGYTF
>TRBV5-1|NA
CASSLGTSNEKLFF
>TRBV5-4|NA
CASSSRTGDETQYF
>TRBV6-5|NA
CASSGHNYGYTF
>TRBV5-1|once
CASRRGDTGELFF
>TRBV18|NA
CASSPPGGRYGYTF
>TRBV4-1|NA
CASRPEGTGSYEQYF
>TRBV9|NA
CASSSGGATNYGYTF
>TRBV5-4|once
CASTVMGQGYGYTF
>TRBV6-6|NA
CASSWGREYGYTF
>TRBV29-1|NA
CSVEPQGGSYNEQFF
>TRBV13|few
CASSRGTSGSYEQYF
>TRBV2|NA
CASGGQGAGTEAFF
>TRBV5-6|NA
CASSLTGGAEDTQYF
>TRBV7-2|NA
CASSLAGGGKETQYF
>TRBV9|few
CASSFSGDTEAFF
>TRBV18|NA
CASSRRGTDNYGYTF
>TRBV6-5|NA
CASSYSWLASTDTQYF
>TRBV6-6|NA
CASSILAYETQYF
>TRBV6-1|NA
CASSVFSPGTQETQYF
>TRBV9|NA
CASSVSRDSGNTIYF
>TRBV30|NA
CAWSGSIRDRGFEAFF
>TRBV7-2|NA
CASSPKRLDRVAFF
>TRBV6-6|NA
CASSYERETQYF
>TRBV5-1|NA
CASRGRDRQETQYF
>TRBV7-9|few
CASSRTGGDEQYF